This note documents a single T cell receptor (beta chain) sequence. This CDR3 is built from 15 residues. This sample was taken from a study of immune characterization of retroperitoneal liposarcoma. MiXCR, run by TCRdb on the PCR reads, gives a single entry per CDR3 protein. The sample carries fewer than 14,000 distinct CDR3 sequences, under 35% recorded once. Sequencing was performed on tumor tissue. This TCR came from a male donor with retroperitoneal liposarcoma. This rearrangement joins TRBV5-3 to TRBJ2-1; D gene ambiguous. The J call could be wrong; TRBJ2-7 is a better fit for the DNA end. TRBV5-3 belongs to the ORF category, with a function that is uncertain. Here the CDR3 reads CARSFFGSGYNEQYF. DNA of the CDR3: TGTGCCAGAAGCTTTTTCGGATCCGGGTACAATGAGCAGTACTTC.